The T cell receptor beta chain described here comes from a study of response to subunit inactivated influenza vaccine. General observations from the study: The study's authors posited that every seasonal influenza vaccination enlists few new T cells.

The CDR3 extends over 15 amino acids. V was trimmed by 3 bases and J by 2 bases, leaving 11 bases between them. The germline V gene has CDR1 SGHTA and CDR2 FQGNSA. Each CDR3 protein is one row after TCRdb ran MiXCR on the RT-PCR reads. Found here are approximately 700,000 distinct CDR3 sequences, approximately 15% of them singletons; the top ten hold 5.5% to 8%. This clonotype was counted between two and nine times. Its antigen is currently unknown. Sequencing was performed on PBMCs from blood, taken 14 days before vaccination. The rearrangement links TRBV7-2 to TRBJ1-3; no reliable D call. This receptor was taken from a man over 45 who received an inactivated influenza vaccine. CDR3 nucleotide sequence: TGTGCCAGCAGCTTTGGGCCCGGCCCTGGAAACACCATATATTTT. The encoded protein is CASSFGPGPGNTIYF.